This T cell receptor (beta chain) was captured in a study of CD8+ T cells in alopecia areata. Study-wide background: Twice daily, treated patients received 5 to 10 mg of oral tofacitinib. General observations from the study: There were also resident alphabeta T cells of normal skin sequenced in scalp samples.

Comments on this clone: Antigen: not known.

Indicated treatment: oral pan-JAK inhibitor, 5-10 mg twice daily. TCR sequencing used cDNA made by reverse transcription of extracted RNA. Using immunoSEQ multiplex PCR, the repertoire was profiled, and TCRdb retains in-frame clones only, with some absent. The table includes 150,000 to 200,000 clones, roughly 53% detected once. Germline CDR1 reads WSHSY; CDR2 reads SAAADI. J lost 1 base, V lost 3 bases, and 8 bases had no gene match. CDR3 size: 17 residues. V is TRBV10-2 and J is TRBJ2-2; 7 bases agree with TRBD2. This material consisted of CD8+ T cells sorted from blood, taken at week 24, from a patient treated with tofacitinib. The receptor's source is a human donor with alopecia areata. CDR3 loop: CASSDRRTSENTGELFF. The CDR3 nucleotides read TGCGCCAGCAGTGACCGAAGGACTAGTGAGAACACCGGGGAGCTGTTTTTT.